The TCR beta chain described here comes from a study of blood T cell repertoires in COVID-19. Overall study context: The origin of the acute and convalescent COVID-19 samples was the United States, Italy and Spain.

Source study methods: Estimated nucleated cell counts came from reference gene primer amplification. TCRdb's table, derived via immunoSEQ multiplex PCR, lists solely in-frame clones and lacks some. For V, J and clone size, that table is used; D and trimming come from the DNA. The sample carries around 290,000 clones, more than 75% recorded once. Germline V lookup: CDR1 SGHNT, CDR2 YYREEE (reference sequence). CDR3 length: 13 residues. Trimming pared 4 bases from V and 8 bases from J, leaving 10 bases between. Sequenced input: peripheral blood. This clonotype was sampled from a woman aged 45-65 years who had recovered from COVID-19. The chain has TRBV5-4 and TRBJ1-6; D unclear. CDR3 region: CASSHDIHSPLHF. DNA of the CDR3: TGTGCCAGCAGCCATGACATCCATTCACCCCTCCACTTT. The full variable domain, with the rest looked up from reference TRBV5-4 and TRBJ1-6, is ETGVTQSPTHLIKTRGQQVTLRCSSQSGHNTVSWYQQALGQGPQFIFQYYREEENGRGNFPPRFSGLQFPNYSSELNVNALELDDSALYLCASSHDIHSPLHFGNGTRLTVT.